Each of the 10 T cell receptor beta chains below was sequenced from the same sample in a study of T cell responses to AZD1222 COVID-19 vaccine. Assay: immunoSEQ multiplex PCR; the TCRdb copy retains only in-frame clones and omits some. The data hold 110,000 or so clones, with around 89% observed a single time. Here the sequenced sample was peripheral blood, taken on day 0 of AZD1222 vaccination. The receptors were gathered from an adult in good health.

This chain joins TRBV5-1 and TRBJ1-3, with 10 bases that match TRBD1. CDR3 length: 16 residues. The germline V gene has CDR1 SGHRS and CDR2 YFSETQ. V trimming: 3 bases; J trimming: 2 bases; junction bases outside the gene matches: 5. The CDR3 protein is CASSSGQGTAGNTIYF. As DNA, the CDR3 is TGCGCCAGCAGCTCGGGACAGGGGACGGCTGGAAACACCATATATTTT.

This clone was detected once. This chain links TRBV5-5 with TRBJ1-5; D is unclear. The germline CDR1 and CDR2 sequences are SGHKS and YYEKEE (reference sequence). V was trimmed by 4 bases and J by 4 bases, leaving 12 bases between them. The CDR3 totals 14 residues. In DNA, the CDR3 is TGTGCCAGCAGCCCAGGACTCCAGAATCAGCCCCAGCATTTT. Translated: CASSPGLQNQPQHF.

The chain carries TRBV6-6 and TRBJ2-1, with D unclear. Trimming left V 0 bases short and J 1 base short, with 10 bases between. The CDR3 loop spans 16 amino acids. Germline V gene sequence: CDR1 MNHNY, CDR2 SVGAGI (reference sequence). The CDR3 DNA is TGTGCCAGCAGTTACTCGGTTGCGGATTCCTACAATGAGCAGTTCTTC. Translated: CASSYSVADSYNEQFF.

This CDR3 is CASSPRGPYQPQHF. Here the CDR3 DNA reads TGTGCCAGCAGCCCTAGGGGGCCCTACCAGCCCCAGCATTTT. V and J are TRBV6-2 or TRBV6-3 and TRBJ1-5; 7 bases line up with TRBD1. The germline V gene has CDR1 MNHEY and CDR2 SVGEGT. V dropped 6 bases and J dropped 7; count of bases not matched to a gene: 9. The CDR3 covers 14 residues.

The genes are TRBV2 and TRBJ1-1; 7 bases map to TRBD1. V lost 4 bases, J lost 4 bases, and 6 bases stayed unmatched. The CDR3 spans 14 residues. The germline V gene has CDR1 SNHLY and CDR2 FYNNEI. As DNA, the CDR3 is TGTGCCAGCAGTGCACAGGGGTCGGGCACTGAAGCTTTCTTT. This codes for CASSAQGSGTEAFF.

Written as DNA, the CDR3 is TGCGCCAGCAGAGGGGCGACAGGGGGCACTGAAGCTTTCTTT. As protein: CASRGATGGTEAFF. This sequence joins TRBV5-1 and TRBJ1-1; the match to TRBD1 covers 9 bases. V shed 5 bases, J shed 4 bases, and the junction held 6 bases outside the gene matches. CDR3 length: 14 amino acids. Germline CDR1 reads SGHRS; CDR2 reads YFSETQ.

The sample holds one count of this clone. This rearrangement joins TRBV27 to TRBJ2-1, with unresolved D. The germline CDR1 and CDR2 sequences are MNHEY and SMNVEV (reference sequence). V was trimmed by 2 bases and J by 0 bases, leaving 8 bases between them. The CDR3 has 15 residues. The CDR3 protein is CASSLSGNSYNEQFF. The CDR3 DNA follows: TGTGCCAGCAGTTTAAGTGGAAACTCCTACAATGAGCAGTTCTTC.

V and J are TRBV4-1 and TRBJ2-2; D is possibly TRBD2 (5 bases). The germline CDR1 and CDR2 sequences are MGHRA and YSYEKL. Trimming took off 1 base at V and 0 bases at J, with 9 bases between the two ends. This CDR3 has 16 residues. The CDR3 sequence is CASSQGLTSNTGELFF. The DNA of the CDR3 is TGCGCCAGCAGCCAAGGACTAACTTCGAACACCGGGGAGCTGTTTTTT.

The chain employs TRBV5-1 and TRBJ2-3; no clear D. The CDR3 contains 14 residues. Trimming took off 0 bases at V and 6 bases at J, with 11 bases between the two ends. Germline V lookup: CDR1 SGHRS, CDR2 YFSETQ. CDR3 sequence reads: CASSLEGPPDTQYF. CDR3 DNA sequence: TGCGCCAGCAGCTTGGAAGGGCCTCCCGATACGCAGTATTTT.

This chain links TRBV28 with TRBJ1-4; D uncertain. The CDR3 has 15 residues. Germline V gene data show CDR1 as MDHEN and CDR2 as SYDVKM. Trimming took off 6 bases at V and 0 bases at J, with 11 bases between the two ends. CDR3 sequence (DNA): TGTGCCAGCAGCCGGATGGATGCAACTAATGAAAAACTGTTTTTT. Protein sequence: CASSRMDATNEKLFF.